Given below is one TCR beta chain in context. TCRdb's table, derived via immunoSEQ multiplex PCR, lists solely in-frame clones and lacks some. The repertoire holds about 130,000 clones, with about 83% as singletons. These data are taken from a study of PD-L1 blockade in urothelial cancer. Study-level information: The year 2014 saw patients start atezolizumab, 1,200 mg intravenously every 3 weeks. Analyses were performed on blood at 3 weeks after treatment start (the second dose) and at 6 weeks.

Time point here: peripheral blood 6 weeks after treatment start. Patient sample counts ranged from 1 to 8, pretreatment and on-treatment. The CDR3 is made up of 14 amino acids. In germline, CDR1 is SGHAT, CDR2 FQNNGV. V lost 3 bases to trimming and J lost 4 bases; unmatched junction nucleotides: 3. The clonotype comes from a man between 50 and 59 years old with urothelial cancer. This chain connects TRBV11-2 to TRBJ2-1; 7 bases are shared with TRBD2. The sample was PBMCs, taken around atezolizumab (anti-PD-L1) treatment. This CDR3 is CASSFPGGYNEQFF. The CDR3 nucleotides read TGTGCCAGCAGCTTTCCGGGAGGTTACAATGAGCAGTTCTTC.